These T cell receptor beta chains were read from a single sample in a study of T cells after yellow fever vaccination. MiXCR, applied by TCRdb to the 5' RACE reads, yields one record per CDR3 protein. This sample has a few hundred thousand distinct CDR3 sequences, with roughly 4% found just once. The sample here was PBMCs, taken on the day of the yellow fever booster vaccination. The receptors were sampled from a man aged 18 to 35 who received the YFV17D yellow fever vaccine. CDR3s include the opening cysteine and the closing phenylalanine or tryptophan. D genes are given only for firm matches. Rows give clone size only sometimes, using once, few, many, or a class for an expanded clone.

D	size	length	V	J	DNA	CDR3
-	many	14	TRBV12-3/TRBV12-4	TRBJ1-4	TGTGCCAGCAGCCCGGACGCAACTAATGAAAAACTGTTTTTT	CASSPDATNEKLFF
TRBD1	-	11	TRBV2	TRBJ2-1	TGTGCCAGCAGTGAGTCATCAGGACAGGGTTTC	CASSESSGQGF
-	few	15	TRBV6-5	TRBJ1-3	TGTGCCAGCAGCCGGGTAGCATACTCTGGAAACACCATATATTTT	CASSRVAYSGNTIYF
-	many	15	TRBV7-9	TRBJ2-3	TGTGCCAGCAGCTTAGGAACAGGGCCCACAGATACGCAGTATTTT	CASSLGTGPTDTQYF
-	many	15	TRBV7-2	TRBJ2-1	TGTGCCAGCAGCTTAGCGCCGACCGGACGCAATGAGCAGTTCTTC	CASSLAPTGRNEQFF
TRBD1	-	13	TRBV29-1	TRBJ2-2	TGCAGCGTGCGGACAGGGGGCTCCGGGGAGCTGTTTTTT	CSVRTGGSGELFF
TRBD1	many	19	TRBV7-2	TRBJ2-2	TGTGCCAGCAGCTTAAACGGGCCAGCCAGGGGGCCGAACACCGGGGAGCTGTTTTTT	CASSLNGPARGPNTGELFF
TRBD2	few	16	TRBV2	TRBJ2-5	TGTGCCAGCAGTGAAGGCCTAGCGGGGGGGAAAGAGACCCAGTACTTC	CASSEGLAGGKETQYF
-	-	16	TRBV10-3	TRBJ1-5	TGTGCCGCCAGAGGGTCGGCGGGGCGGGACGTTCAGCCCCAGCATTTT	CAARGSAGRDVQPQHF
-	few	15	TRBV19	TRBJ2-1	TGTGCCAGTAGTATCTCGGGGGTATCCTACAATGAGCAGTTCTTC	CASSISGVSYNEQFF
-	many	13	TRBV7-7	TRBJ2-1	TGTGCTAGCAGCTTACAGGGCGTAGGGGAGCAGTTCTTC	CASSLQGVGEQFF
-	-	14	TRBV10-3	TRBJ1-3	TGTGCCATCCAGGAGGCCTACTCTGGAAACACCATATATTTT	CAIQEAYSGNTIYF
TRBD2	many	16	TRBV28	TRBJ2-7	TGTGCCAGCAGCCTGGCCCCGGGGGCGGGGGGCTACGAGCAGTACTTC	CASSLAPGAGGYEQYF
TRBD2	many	15	TRBV20-1	TRBJ2-3	TGCAGTGCTAGGCCGGGACTACCCTCCACAGATACGCAGTATTTT	CSARPGLPSTDTQYF
-	few	12	TRBV7-9	TRBJ2-3	TGTGCCAGCAGCTCGGACCCAGATACGCAGTATTTT	CASSSDPDTQYF
-	many	11	TRBV5-1	TRBJ2-2	TGCGCCAGCAGCTCGGGCGGGGAGCTGTTTTTT	CASSSGGELFF
-	few	13	TRBV6-5	TRBJ1-2	TGTGCCAGCAGGACAGGCCCTAACTATGGCTACACCTTC	CASRTGPNYGYTF
-	-	15	TRBV7-9	TRBJ2-4	TGTGCCAGCAGCTTCGTCGATGGGGCCAAAAACATTCAGTACTTC	CASSFVDGAKNIQYF
-	-	17	TRBV30	TRBJ1-6	TGTGCCTGGAAATCGGTACAGTCGAGCTCCTATAATTCACCCCTCCACTTT	CAWKSVQSSSYNSPLHF
-	few	15	TRBV6-1	TRBJ2-3	TGTGCCAGCAGAGCTACAGGAGAACCCACAGATACGCAGTATTTT	CASRATGEPTDTQYF
-	many	14	TRBV4-1	TRBJ2-5	TGCGCCAGCAATCCAGGCCAAAGCGAAGAGACCCAGTACTTC	CASNPGQSEETQYF
-	many	13	TRBV10-3	TRBJ2-7	TGTGCCATCAGTGATGGGCGAAACTACGAGCAGTACTTC	CAISDGRNYEQYF
-	many	14	TRBV5-1	TRBJ1-4	TGCGCCAGCCGCCAGGACATCACTAATGAAAAACTGTTTTTT	CASRQDITNEKLFF
-	many	14	TRBV12-3/TRBV12-4	TRBJ2-1	TGTGCCAGCAGTTTTGGGACAACCTACAATGAGCAGTTCTTC	CASSFGTTYNEQFF
TRBD1	many	13	TRBV20-1	TRBJ2-5	TGCAGTGCAATAAACAGGGGCGGCGAGACCCAGTACTTC	CSAINRGGETQYF
-	-	15	TRBV3-1	TRBJ2-3	TGTGCCAGCAGCCAAGCCCTAATCGGCGGAGATACGCAGTATTTT	CASSQALIGGDTQYF
-	few	18	TRBV5-6	TRBJ2-3	TGTGCCAGCAGCCCATGGGGGGGCCGAGGGATCGGCACAGATACGCAGTATTTT	CASSPWGGRGIGTDTQYF
-	few	13	TRBV3-1	TRBJ2-1	TGTGCCAGCAGACCAAACCTCGGCAATGAGCAGTTCTTC	CASRPNLGNEQFF
TRBD1	few	16	TRBV7-3	TRBJ1-2	TGTGCCAGCAGCTCATCCGGGACAGGGCCTACGGGTGGCTACACCTTC	CASSSSGTGPTGGYTF
TRBD2	few	16	TRBV5-6	TRBJ2-3	TGTGCCAGCAGCCCTCGGACTAGCGGGCGCACAGATACGCAGTATTTT	CASSPRTSGRTDTQYF
-	many	15	TRBV7-3	TRBJ2-1	TGTGCCAGCAGCTTAATAGGGGGGCCCTACAATGAGCAGTTCTTC	CASSLIGGPYNEQFF
-	many	14	TRBV7-2	TRBJ2-6	TGTGCCACACAGATGGGGTTTGGGGCCAACGTCCTGACTTTC	CATQMGFGANVLTF
-	-	15	TRBV19	TRBJ1-5	TGTGCCAGTAGTACGGACGGGGATGGCAATCAGCCCCAGCATTTT	CASSTDGDGNQPQHF
-	many	14	TRBV30	TRBJ2-1	TGTGCCTGGAGTGGAGACACCCTCGGCAATGAGCAGTTCTTC	CAWSGDTLGNEQFF
TRBD1	-	18	TRBV4-3	TRBJ1-1	TGCGCCAGCAGCCAAGAATTACAGGGGGCTGTAGGGAACACTGAAGCTTTCTTT	CASSQELQGAVGNTEAFF